The 22 T cell receptor beta chains in this list originate from one sample, sequenced in a study of cytomegalovirus exposure and HLA in healthy donors. Vbeta (60) and Jbeta (13) primers were used in the PCR. The protocol was immunoSEQ multiplex PCR, while the TCRdb copy is restricted to in-frame clones and leaves out a portion. Of 150,000 to 200,000 clones detected, roughly three quarters appear once; the ten largest clones hold 2% to 2.5%. Sequencing was performed on PBMCs. The receptors here all came from a woman aged 45-65 years in good health and CMV-seronegative.

V gene TRBV29-1 combines with J gene TRBJ1-2; tentatively, D is TRBD1 (5 bases). The germline V gene has CDR1 SQVTM and CDR2 ANQGSEA. V was pared by 6 bases and J by 4 bases, with 15 bases between. The CDR3 is 13 residues long. CDR3 DNA sequence: TGCAGCGTAGCCGCACAGGCCAGCTATGGCTACACCTTC. The encoded protein is CSVAAQASYGYTF.

A single count supports this clone. The sample carries other DNA sequences with the same CDR3. The rearrangement uses TRBV27 and TRBJ1-5; 9 bases map to TRBD1. CDR1 is MNHEY, CDR2 SMNVEV, per germline (reference sequence). The CDR3 is made up of 19 amino acids. The J segment lost 0 bases and the V segment lost 4 bases, leaving 13 bases of the junction unmatched. The CDR3, as DNA: TGTGCCAGCAGTTCGTCCCGGGACAGGGTGGGGTATAGCAATCAGCCCCAGCATTTT. Translation gives CASSSSRDRVGYSNQPQHF.

The chain recombines TRBV28 with TRBJ1-4; D unclear. The V end was cut by 6 bases, the J end by 0 bases, with 8 bases between. The CDR3 covers 14 residues. The germline V gene has CDR1 MDHEN and CDR2 SYDVKM. DNA for the CDR3: TGTGCCAGCAGCGTTCCTGCAACTAATGAAAAACTGTTTTTT. Its protein product is CASSVPATNEKLFF.

The chain employs TRBV27 and TRBJ2-7; D may be TRBD1 (6 bases). CDR1 and CDR2 from the germline V gene are MNHEY and SMNVEV (reference sequence). The V gene lost 3 bases and the J gene lost 5 bases, with 11 bases spanning the gap. This CDR3 has 13 amino acids. CDR3 bases: TGTGCCAGCAGTTTTGGGACACATAACGAGCAGTACTTC. Translating gives CASSFGTHNEQYF.

The rearrangement uses TRBV4-1 and TRBJ2-2; 9 nucleotides match TRBD1. This CDR3 comprises 16 residues. CDR1 is MGHRA and CDR2 is YSYEKL in the germline V gene. V lost 0 bases to trimming and J lost 3 bases; unmatched junction nucleotides: 2. The CDR3 loop is CASSQEGTGHTGELFF. CDR3 bases: TGCGCCAGCAGCCAAGAGGGGACAGGGCACACCGGGGAGCTGTTTTTT.

The V call is TRBV5-5, the J call TRBJ2-7; the match to TRBD2 covers 7 bases. This CDR3 contains 12 residues. CDR1 SGHKS and CDR2 YYEKEE come from the germline V gene (reference sequence). V was pared by 9 bases and J by 4 bases, with 7 bases of the junction left unmatched. The CDR3 here is CATSGGFYEQYF. In nucleotides, the CDR3 is TGTGCCACCTCCGGGGGGTTTTACGAGCAGTACTTC. Based on the CDR3 plus reference TRBV5-5 and TRBJ2-7, the full variable domain is DAGVTQSPTHLIKTRGQQVTLRCSPISGHKSVSWYQQVLGQGPQFIFQYYEKEERGRGNFPDRFSARQFPNYSSELNVNALLLGDSALYLCATSGGFYEQYFGPGTRLTVT.

A few counts support this clone. V and J are TRBV6-6 and TRBJ2-1, with 9 bases matching TRBD2. V lost 6 bases, J lost 4 bases, and 4 bases stayed unmatched. Germline V gene data show CDR1 as MNHNY and CDR2 as SVGAGI (reference sequence). The CDR3 consists of 14 residues. CDR3 in DNA: TGTGCCAGCAGGACTAGCGGCGATTACAATGAGCAGTTCTTC. It encodes CASRTSGDYNEQFF.

The chain carries TRBV10-3 and TRBJ1-1; maybe TRBD1 (6 bases). The CDR3 is 15 residues long. Germline V gives CDR1 ENHRY, CDR2 SYGVKD. Trimming stripped 0 bases from V and 1 base from J, with 9 bases between. The CDR3 region is CAISESGHPNTEAFF. CDR3 in DNA: TGTGCCATCAGTGAGTCGGGACACCCGAACACTGAAGCTTTCTTT.

This clone was detected a few times. The rearrangement links TRBV27 to TRBJ2-3; TRBD1 matches 7 bases. The length of the CDR3 is 15 residues. Germline CDR1 reads MNHEY; CDR2 reads SMNVEV (reference sequence). Trimming cost V 6 bases and J 6 bases; bases outside gene matches: 12. The CDR3 nucleotides are TGTGCCAGCAGCAACTTCGACAGGGCCCCTGATACGCAGTATTTT. It encodes CASSNFDRAPDTQYF.

The rearrangement joins TRBV28 to TRBJ2-5, with 7 bases lining up with TRBD1. The CDR3 extends over 13 amino acids. The germline gives CDR1 MDHEN, CDR2 SYDVKM. V shed 6 bases and J 4 bases; nucleotides not matched to a gene: 5. CDR3 loop: CASRTGSRETQYF. The CDR3 DNA sequence: TGTGCCAGCAGGACAGGGTCCAGAGAGACCCAGTACTTC.

This chain connects TRBV6-6 to TRBJ2-7; possibly TRBD1 for D (6 bases). The CDR3 has 15 residues. CDR1 is MNHNY and CDR2 is SVGAGI in the germline V gene (reference sequence). Trimming left V 8 bases short and J 6 bases short, with 23 bases between. The CDR3 spells CASGNQRDTRGEQYF. In DNA form, the CDR3 reads TGTGCCAGCGGGAATCAGAGGGACACCCGTGGCGAGCAGTACTTC.

A few counts support this clone. The rearrangement joins TRBV4-3 to TRBJ2-1, with 7 nucleotides matching TRBD1. The CDR3 sequence is 15 residues long. V lost 7 bases to trimming and J lost 6 bases; unmatched junction nucleotides: 12. From germline, CDR1 is LGHNA and CDR2 YSLEER. CDR3 in DNA: TGCGCCAGCACCAACCGACAGGGTGTCTTCAATGAGCAGTTCTTC. Protein product: CASTNRQGVFNEQFF.

The V gene is TRBV6-4, the J gene TRBJ2-3; D is perhaps TRBD1 (7 bases). The CDR3 is made up of 15 amino acids. V lost 0 bases to trimming and J lost 5 bases, with 12 bases between them. Germline V gene sequence: CDR1 MRHNA, CDR2 SNTAGT. The CDR3 protein is CASSDSGQGGDTQYF. Here the CDR3 DNA reads TGTGCCAGCAGTGACTCGGGGCAGGGGGGAGATACGCAGTATTTT.

Concerning this clone itself: One end of the junction varies from germline; a read error may be responsible. The same CDR3 is also encoded by other DNA sequences in this sample. The rearrangement uses TRBV28 and TRBJ1-6; D is uncertain. The CDR3 consists of 16 residues. CDR1 MDHEN and CDR2 SYDVKM come from the germline V gene. The CDR3 sequence: CASTAQRRSNNSPLHF. CDR3 DNA: TGTGCCAGCACTGCACAAAGGAGGTCCAATAATTCCCCCCTCCACTTT.

This clone was recorded only once. CDR3: CASNLAENTGELFF. As DNA, the CDR3 is TGTGCCAGTAATCTAGCGGAGAACACCGGGGAGCTGTTTTTT. J is TRBJ2-2 and V is TRBV19, with 7 bases fitting TRBD2. Looked up from germline, CDR1 is LNHDA and CDR2 is SQIVND (reference sequence). V dropped 7 bases and J dropped 1; count of bases not matched to a gene: 3. This CDR3 region has 14 residues.

The chain recombines TRBV28 with TRBJ2-7; D not resolved. The CDR3 runs to 15 residues. V lost 6 bases and J lost 2, with 17 bases in between. Germline values: CDR1 MDHEN, CDR2 SYDVKM. CDR3 coding DNA: TGTGCCAGCAGGGCGCACCAGAATGGAGCCTACGAGCAGTACTTC. This sequence encodes CASRAHQNGAYEQYF.

The chain uses TRBV7-3 and TRBJ2-3, with 9 bases that match TRBD2. V was pared by 4 bases and J by 0 bases, with 5 bases of the junction left unmatched. Germline CDR1 reads SGHTA; CDR2 reads FQGTGA. The CDR3 loop spans 16 amino acids. The CDR3 region has the DNA TGTGCCAGCAGCTCCCAAAGCGGGAGGAGCACAGATACGCAGTATTTT. Its translation is CASSSQSGRSTDTQYF.

With respect to this clone: Germline and junction disagree at one end, which may indicate a read error. The V and J genes are TRBV7-7 and TRBJ2-7; 8 nucleotides agree with TRBD1. The CDR3 length is 13 residues. Germline V lookup: CDR1 SSHAT, CDR2 FNYEAQ (reference sequence). The CDR3 loop reads CASSSQQGGEQYF. In DNA, the CDR3 is TGTGCTAGCAGCTCTCAACAGGGGGGCGAGCAGTACTTC. The full variable domain, in which reference TRBV7-7 and TRBJ2-7 provide the parts outside the CDR3, is GAGVSQSPRYKVTKRGQDVTLRCDPISSHATLYWYQQALGQGPEFLTYFNYEAQPDKSGLPSDRFSAERPEGSISTLTIQRTEQRDSAMYRCASSSQQGGEQYFGPGTRLTVT.

The chain carries TRBV4-3 and TRBJ1-2; D remains unclear. Trimming took 3 bases from V and 4 from J, leaving 15 bases between them. The CDR3 is 15 residues long. Germline V lookup: CDR1 LGHNA, CDR2 YSLEER. The CDR3 is CASSQSAGVRYGYTF. CDR3 sequence (DNA): TGCGCCAGCAGCCAGTCCGCTGGAGTACGCTATGGCTACACCTTC.

This clone was recorded once. The rearrangement links TRBV6-1 to TRBJ2-1, with 9 bases lining up with TRBD2. J lost 3 bases, V lost 2 bases, and 5 bases had no gene match. Germline V gene lookup returns CDR1 MNHNS and CDR2 SASEGT. The CDR3 is 16 residues long. The DNA of the CDR3 is TGTGCCAGCAGTGAATTGGCGGGGGGGGGCTACAATGAGCAGTTCTTC. This codes for CASSELAGGGYNEQFF.

The gene calls are TRBV7-3 and TRBJ1-1; TRBD1 might be the D (6 bases). This CDR3 has 14 amino acids. The V gene's germline CDR1 is SGHTA and CDR2 FQGTGA. Trimming removed 5 bases at V and 7 bases at J, with 17 bases between. For the CDR3, the DNA is TGTGCCAGCAGCCGCTCCCCCGGGACAAGTGAAGCTTTCTTT. Translation: CASSRSPGTSEAFF.

This clone was recorded a few times. The V call is TRBV4-2, the J call TRBJ1-3; TRBD1 is a possible D gene (6 bases). CDR1 LGHNA and CDR2 YNFKEQ come from the germline V gene. The CDR3 has 16 amino acids. V shed 5 bases and J shed 0 bases, with 14 bases lying between them. The DNA for the CDR3 is TGTGCCAGCAGCTACTCGGGACACCGCTCTGGAAACACCATATATTTT. It specifies CASSYSGHRSGNTIYF.